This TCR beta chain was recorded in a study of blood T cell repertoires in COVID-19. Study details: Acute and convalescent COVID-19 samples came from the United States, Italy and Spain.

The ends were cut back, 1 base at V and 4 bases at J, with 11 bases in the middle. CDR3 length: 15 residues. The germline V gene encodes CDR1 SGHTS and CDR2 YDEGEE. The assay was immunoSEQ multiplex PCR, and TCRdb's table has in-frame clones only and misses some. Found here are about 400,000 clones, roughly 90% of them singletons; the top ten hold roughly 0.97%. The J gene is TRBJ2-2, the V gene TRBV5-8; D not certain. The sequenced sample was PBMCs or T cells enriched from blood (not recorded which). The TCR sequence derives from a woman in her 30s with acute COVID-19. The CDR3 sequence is CASSLSRPFTGELFF. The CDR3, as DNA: TGTGCCAGCAGCTTGTCTCGTCCCTTCACCGGGGAGCTGTTTTTT.